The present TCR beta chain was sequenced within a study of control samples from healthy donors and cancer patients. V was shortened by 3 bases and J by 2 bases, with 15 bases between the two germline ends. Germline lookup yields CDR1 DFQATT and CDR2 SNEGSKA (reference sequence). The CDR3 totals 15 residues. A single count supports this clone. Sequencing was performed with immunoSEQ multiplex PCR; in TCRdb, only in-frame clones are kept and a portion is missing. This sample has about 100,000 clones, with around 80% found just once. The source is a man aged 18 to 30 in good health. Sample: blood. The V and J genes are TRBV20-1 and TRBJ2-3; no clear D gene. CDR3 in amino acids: CSASGVFTFTDTQYF. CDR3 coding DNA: TGCAGTGCTAGTGGGGTCTTCACCTTCACAGATACGCAGTATTTT.